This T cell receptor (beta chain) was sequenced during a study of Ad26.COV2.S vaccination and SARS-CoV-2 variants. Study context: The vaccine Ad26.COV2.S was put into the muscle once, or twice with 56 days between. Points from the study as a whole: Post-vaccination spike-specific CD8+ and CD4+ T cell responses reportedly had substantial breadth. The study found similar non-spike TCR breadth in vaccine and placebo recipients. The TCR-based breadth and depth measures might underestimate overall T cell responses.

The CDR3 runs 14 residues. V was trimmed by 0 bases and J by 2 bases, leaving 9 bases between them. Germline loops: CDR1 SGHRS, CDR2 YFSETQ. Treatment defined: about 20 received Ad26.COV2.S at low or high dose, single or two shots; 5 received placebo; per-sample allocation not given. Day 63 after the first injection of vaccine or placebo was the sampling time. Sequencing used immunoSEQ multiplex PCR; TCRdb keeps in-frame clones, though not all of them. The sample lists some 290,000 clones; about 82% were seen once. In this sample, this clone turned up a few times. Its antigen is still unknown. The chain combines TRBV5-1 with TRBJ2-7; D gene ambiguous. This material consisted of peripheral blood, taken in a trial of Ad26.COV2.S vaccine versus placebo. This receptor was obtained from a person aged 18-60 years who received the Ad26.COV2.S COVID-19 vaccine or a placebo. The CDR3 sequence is CASSLEAATYEQYF. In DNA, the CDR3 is TGCGCCAGCAGCTTGGAGGCAGCTACCTACGAGCAGTACTTC.